These T cell receptor beta chains were read from a single sample in a study of blood T cell repertoires in COVID-19. Profiling relied on immunoSEQ multiplex PCR, and the TCRdb table lists in-frame clones only, not all of them. The profile shows about 230,000 clones, roughly 81% of them singletons. Sequencing was carried out using peripheral blood. Receptors originate from a man aged 40-55 years with acute or convalescent COVID-19. Both conserved end residues are part of each CDR3. Clone size appears in some rows only: once, few, many, or a class for an expanded clone.

size: -; V: TRBV19; CDR3: CASTSRQNTGELFF
size: -; V: TRBV29-1; CDR3: CSVALTGGVNQPQHF
size: -; V: TRBV10-3; CDR3: CAISDGVGSVTQYF
size: -; V: TRBV5-4; CDR3: CASSLVGSLNTEAFF
size: -; V: TRBV7-8; CDR3: CASSLDRIHSPLHF
size: -; V: TRBV3-1/TRBV3-2; CDR3: CASSLRDSSYNEQFF
size: -; V: TRBV27; CDR3: CASILLAGGRDEQFF
size: few; V: TRBV10-1; CDR3: CASSEALRGEQYF
size: -; V: TRBV5-6; CDR3: CASSPLRTGGDSPLHF
size: -; V: TRBV7-8; CDR3: CASSLRGSGVEAFF
size: -; V: TRBV6-4; CDR3: CASSDPQGSANSPLHF
size: -; V: TRBV4-3; CDR3: CASSQDHRTSGGNNEQFF
size: -; V: TRBV15; CDR3: CATSSPARVGYTF
size: once; V: TRBV2; CDR3: CASRSGQYNEQFF
size: few; V: TRBV20-1; CDR3: CSARRPGEAFF
size: -; V: TRBV27; CDR3: CASSGSLYRRSGANVLTF
size: -; V: TRBV2; CDR3: CASSEARQGEAFF
size: -; V: TRBV29-1; CDR3: CSVGQGGREQYF
size: -; V: TRBV19; CDR3: CASSSPQGYVNTEAFF
size: -; V: TRBV5-5; CDR3: CASSSIPGKSGNTIYF
size: -; V: TRBV12-3/TRBV12-4; CDR3: CASSSYHRFEAFF
size: few; V: TRBV2; CDR3: CASSTGQNYGYTF
size: -; V: TRBV9; CDR3: CASSVSPNF
size: -; V: TRBV2; CDR3: CASSEEGTGPHNEQFF
size: -; V: TRBV3-1/TRBV3-2; CDR3: CASRDGTSGAYNEQFF
size: -; V: TRBV24-1; CDR3: CATQDSSWDGELFF
size: -; V: TRBV11-3; CDR3: CASSQGLAGAGELFF
size: -; V: TRBV14; CDR3: CASSHGSGNTIYF
size: -; V: TRBV11-2; CDR3: CASSQYDRLNTEAFF
size: few; V: TRBV7-9; CDR3: CASSPGAGGPAGELFF
size: -; V: TRBV28; CDR3: CASSLGWTGGGNEQYF
size: -; V: TRBV7-2; CDR3: CASSPRRDSLEAFF
size: -; V: TRBV5-1; CDR3: CASTGTGNTEAFF
size: few; V: TRBV9; CDR3: CASSTNSGGDSPLHF
size: -; V: TRBV10-3; CDR3: CAISVGLAGEQYF
size: -; V: TRBV2; CDR3: CASSGTLTEAFF
size: once; V: TRBV6-5; CDR3: CASRRQGRVAEAFF
size: once; V: TRBV18; CDR3: CASSPQAPRANEKLFF
size: many; V: TRBV2; CDR3: CASSRSRGNQPQHF
size: -; V: TRBV5-1; CDR3: CASSLASGSMGEQFF
size: -; V: TRBV2; CDR3: CASSLLAGGPGEQFF
size: -; V: TRBV27; CDR3: CASRSRGQGDNSPLHF
size: -; V: TRBV9; CDR3: CASSVGNREGELFF
size: -; V: TRBV11-1; CDR3: CASSLTGNEQFF
size: -; V: TRBV5-1; CDR3: CASSFGGTGGETQYF
size: -; V: TRBV6-6; CDR3: CASSPGQGVYGYTF
size: -; V: TRBV5-8; CDR3: CASSSTSGDIETQYF
size: -; V: TRBV2; CDR3: CASSVMTAYNSPLHF
size: -; V: TRBV5-1; CDR3: CASSFDRANTEAFF
size: -; V: TRBV7-9; CDR3: CASSLHSNNEQFF
size: -; V: TRBV5-1; CDR3: CASTPLTGRNEQFF